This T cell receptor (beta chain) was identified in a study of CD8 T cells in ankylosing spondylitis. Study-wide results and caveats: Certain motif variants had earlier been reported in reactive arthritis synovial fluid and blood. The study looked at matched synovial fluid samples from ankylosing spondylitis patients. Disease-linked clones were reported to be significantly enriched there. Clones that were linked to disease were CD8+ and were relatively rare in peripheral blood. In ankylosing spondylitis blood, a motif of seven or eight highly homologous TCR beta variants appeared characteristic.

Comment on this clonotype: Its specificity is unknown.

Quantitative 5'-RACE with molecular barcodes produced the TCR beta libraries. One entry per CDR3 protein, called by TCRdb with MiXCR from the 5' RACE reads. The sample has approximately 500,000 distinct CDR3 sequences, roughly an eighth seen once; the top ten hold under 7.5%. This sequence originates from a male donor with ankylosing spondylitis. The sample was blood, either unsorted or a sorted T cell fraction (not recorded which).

DNA for the CDR3: TGTGCCTGGAGTGTACAGTGGCAGGAGAATGAAAAACTGTTTTTT. It yields the protein CAWSVQWQENEKLFF. This rearrangement joins TRBV30 to TRBJ1-4; D ambiguous. V was clipped by 0 bases and J by 5 bases, with 13 bases between them. Germline CDR1 is GTSNPN and CDR2 is SVGIG (reference sequence). This CDR3 has 15 residues. Full variable domain (missing parts from reference TRBV30 and TRBJ1-4): SQTIHQWPATLVQPVGSPLSLECTVEGTSNPNLYWYRQAAGRGLQLLFYSVGIGQISSEVPQNLSASRPQDRQFILSSKKLLLSDSGFYLCAWSVQWQENEKLFFGSGTQLSVL.